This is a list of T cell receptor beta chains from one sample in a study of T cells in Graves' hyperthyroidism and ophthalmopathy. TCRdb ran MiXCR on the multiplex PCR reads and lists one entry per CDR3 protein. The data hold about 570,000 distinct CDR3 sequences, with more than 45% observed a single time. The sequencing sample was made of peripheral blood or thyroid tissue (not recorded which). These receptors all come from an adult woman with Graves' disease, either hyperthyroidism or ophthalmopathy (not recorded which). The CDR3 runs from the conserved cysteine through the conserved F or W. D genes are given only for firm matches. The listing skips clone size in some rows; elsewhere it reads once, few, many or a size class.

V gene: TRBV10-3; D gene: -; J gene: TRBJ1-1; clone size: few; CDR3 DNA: TGTGCCATCAGGCAAGAACGTGAGACTGAAGCTTTCTTT; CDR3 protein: CAIRQERETEAFF
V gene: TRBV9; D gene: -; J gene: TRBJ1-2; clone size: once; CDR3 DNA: TGTGCCAGCAGCGGGGGAGAAGCGGGCTATGGCTACACCTTC; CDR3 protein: CASSGGEAGYGYTF
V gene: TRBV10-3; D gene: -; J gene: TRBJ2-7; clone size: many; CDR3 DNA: TGTGCCATCAAACTAGGGGGGAATTACGAGCAGTACTTC; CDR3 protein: CAIKLGGNYEQYF
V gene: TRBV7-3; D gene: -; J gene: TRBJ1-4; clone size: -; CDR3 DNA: TGTGCCAGCAGCTTAAATGGGGTTCCGGGTGAAAAACTGTTTTTT; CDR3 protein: CASSLNGVPGEKLFF
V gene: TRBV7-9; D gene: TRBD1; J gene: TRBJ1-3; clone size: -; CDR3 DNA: TGTGCCAGCAGTTTGGGATCCACAGGGACAGCTTCTGGAAACACCATATATTTT; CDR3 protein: CASSLGSTGTASGNTIYF
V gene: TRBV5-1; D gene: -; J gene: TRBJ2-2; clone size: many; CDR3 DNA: TGCGCCAGCAGCTCCCTAGCGTCGACCGGGGAGCTGTTTTTT; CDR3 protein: CASSSLASTGELFF
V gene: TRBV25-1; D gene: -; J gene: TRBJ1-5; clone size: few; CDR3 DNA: TGTGCCAGCAGTGGGTGGGGCGTGGGCGTTGATCAGCCCCAGCATTTT; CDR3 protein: CASSGWGVGVDQPQHF
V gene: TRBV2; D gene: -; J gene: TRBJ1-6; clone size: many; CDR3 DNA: TGTGCCAGCAGTGAAGGGGGCTTTGGGAATTCACCCCTCCACTTT; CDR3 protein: CASSEGGFGNSPLHF
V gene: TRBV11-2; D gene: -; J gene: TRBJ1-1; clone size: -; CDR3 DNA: TGTGCCAGCAGCTTACAACTGGACAGTGAAGCTTTCTTT; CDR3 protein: CASSLQLDSEAFF
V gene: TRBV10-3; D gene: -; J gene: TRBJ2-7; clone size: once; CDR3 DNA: TGTGCCATCGCCGCAGGGCTTTTAGGGATCGAGCAGTACTTC; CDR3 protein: CAIAAGLLGIEQYF
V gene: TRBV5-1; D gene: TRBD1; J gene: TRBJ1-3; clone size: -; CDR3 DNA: TGCGCCAGCAGCTGGGACAGGGGTGAAGGAAACACCATATATTTT; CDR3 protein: CASSWDRGEGNTIYF
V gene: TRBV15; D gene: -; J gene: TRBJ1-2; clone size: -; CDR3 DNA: TGTGCCACCAGCAGCTCCCGGACTAACTATGGCTACACCTTC; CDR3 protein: CATSSSRTNYGYTF
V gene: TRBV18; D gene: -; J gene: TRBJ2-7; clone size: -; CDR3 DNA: TGTGCCAGCTCACCCCGACGAGTTCCCTACGAGCAGTACTTC; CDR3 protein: CASSPRRVPYEQYF
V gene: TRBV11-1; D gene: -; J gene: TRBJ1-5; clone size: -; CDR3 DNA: TGTGCCAGCAGCGCTCAGCGACAGCATTTT; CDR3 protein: CASSAQRQHF
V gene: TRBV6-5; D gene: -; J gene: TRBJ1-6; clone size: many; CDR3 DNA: TGTGCCAGCAGTCGGGGCTATAATTCACCCCTCCACTTT; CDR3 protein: CASSRGYNSPLHF
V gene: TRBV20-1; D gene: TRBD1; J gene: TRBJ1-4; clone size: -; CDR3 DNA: TGCAGTGCTGTCGGGACAGGAGTCAGGGAAAAACTGTTTTTT; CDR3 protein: CSAVGTGVREKLFF
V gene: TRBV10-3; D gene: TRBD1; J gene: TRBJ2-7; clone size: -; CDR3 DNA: TGTGCCTCCCTCGGGACAGGGGGGAACGAGCAGTACTTC; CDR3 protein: CASLGTGGNEQYF
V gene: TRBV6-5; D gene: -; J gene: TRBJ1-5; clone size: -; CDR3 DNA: TGTGCCAGCCAGGGGCGAGGTCAGCCCCAGCATTTT; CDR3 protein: CASQGRGQPQHF
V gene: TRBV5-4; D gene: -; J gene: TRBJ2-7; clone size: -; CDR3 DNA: TGTGCCAGCAGTAGACGCGGGACGGTTACCTACGAGCAGTACTTC; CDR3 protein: CASSRRGTVTYEQYF
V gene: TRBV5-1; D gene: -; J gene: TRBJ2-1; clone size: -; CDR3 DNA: TGCGCCAGCAGCTTGGGATCAGGTTACAATGAGCAGTTCTTC; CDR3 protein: CASSLGSGYNEQFF
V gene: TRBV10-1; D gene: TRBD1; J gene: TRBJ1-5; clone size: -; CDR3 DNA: TGCGCCAGCAGTGAGGCGCGGACCCAGGGGGGCGGTCAGCCCCAGCATTTT; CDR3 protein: CASSEARTQGGGQPQHF
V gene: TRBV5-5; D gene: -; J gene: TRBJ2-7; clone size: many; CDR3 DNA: TGTGCCAGCAGCTTGGCCCCGGGGCTTTACGAGCAGTACTTC; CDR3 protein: CASSLAPGLYEQYF
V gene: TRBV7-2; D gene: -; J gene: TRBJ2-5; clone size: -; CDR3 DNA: TGTGCCAGCAGCCCCCGCTGGTCAGGGACCCAGTACTTC; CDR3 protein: CASSPRWSGTQYF
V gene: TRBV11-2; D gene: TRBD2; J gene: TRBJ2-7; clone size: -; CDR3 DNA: TGTGCCAGCAGCGCATCGACTAGCGGGACGGGTGAGCAGTACTTC; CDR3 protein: CASSASTSGTGEQYF
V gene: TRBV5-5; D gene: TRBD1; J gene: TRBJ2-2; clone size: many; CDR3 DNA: TGTGCCAGCAGCTTGGAGGGGGCTTTCACCGGGGAGCTGTTTTTT; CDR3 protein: CASSLEGAFTGELFF
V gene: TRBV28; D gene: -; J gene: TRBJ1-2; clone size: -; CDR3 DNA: TGTGCCAGCAGTTCATCGGGACAAGGCTATGGCTACACCTTC; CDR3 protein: CASSSSGQGYGYTF
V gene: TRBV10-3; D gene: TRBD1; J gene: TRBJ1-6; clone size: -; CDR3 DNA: TGTGCCATCAGTGAGGGACAGGGAATTTATTCACCCCTCCACTTT; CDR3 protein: CAISEGQGIYSPLHF